Presented here are 24 T cell receptor beta chains from one specimen sequenced in a study of blood T cell repertoires in COVID-19. Profiled with immunoSEQ multiplex PCR; TCRdb holds only in-frame clones, not every one. The sample carries over 130,000 clones, 85% to 90% recorded once. The sample consisted of peripheral blood. The receptors here all came from a woman aged 80 or older with acute or convalescent COVID-19.

This clone was counted once. The chain couples TRBV12-5 to TRBJ1-1; D is uncertain. The CDR3 is 13 residues long. Between the trimmed V and J ends, which lost 5 bases and 4 bases, there was a span of 11 bases. CDR1 and CDR2 (germline): LGHNT, FRNRAP. CDR3 in amino acids: CASGHREGTEAFF. DNA for the CDR3: TGTGCTAGTGGTCATCGGGAGGGCACTGAAGCTTTCTTT.

V gene TRBV5-1 combines with J gene TRBJ2-5, with TRBD1 matching over 7 bases. This CDR3 contains 15 residues. Germline V CDR1 and CDR2: SGHRS, YFSETQ. The V segment lost 3 bases and the J segment 1 base; nucleotides outside the gene matches: 6. CDR3 nucleotide sequence: TGCGCCAGCAGCTGGGGGACAGCCAGCCAAGAGACCCAGTACTTC. Amino acid sequence: CASSWGTASQETQYF.

The chain is built from TRBV27 and TRBJ1-2, with D perhaps matching TRBD1 (5 bases). CDR1 MNHEY and CDR2 SMNVEV come from the germline V gene (reference sequence). The CDR3 extends over 13 amino acids. V dropped 5 bases and J dropped 1 base, with 8 bases sitting between them. CDR3 residues: CASSIDSNYGYTF. CDR3 nucleotide sequence: TGTGCCAGCAGTATTGACAGTAACTATGGCTACACCTTC.

In the case of this clone: Other DNA sequences in this sample translate to the same CDR3. The V call is TRBV12-3 or TRBV12-4, the J call TRBJ1-4; D is ambiguous. The CDR3 length is 11 residues. The germline V and J ends were trimmed by 2 bases and 10 bases, with 5 bases remaining between them. CDR3 bases: TGTGCCAGCAGTTTACGAGGAAAACTGTTTTTT. Protein sequence: CASSLRGKLFF.

Comment on this clone: A read error may produce the germline difference seen at one junction end. V is TRBV7-9 and J is TRBJ2-1; 11 positions match TRBD2. The CDR3 covers 13 residues. CDR1 SEHNR and CDR2 FQNEAQ come from the germline V gene (reference sequence). CDR3 nucleotides: TGTGCCAGCAGCCTAGCGGGGGGCAATGAGCAGTTCTTC. It yields the protein CASSLAGGNEQFF.

This chain links TRBV18 with TRBJ1-3; D unclear. V dropped 6 bases and J dropped 4 bases, with 10 bases sitting between them. Germline values: CDR1 KGHSH, CDR2 LQKENI. The length of the CDR3 is 13 residues. The CDR3 DNA follows: TGTGCCAGCTCTTCGACGGGGGGAAACACCATATATTTT. This gives the protein CASSSTGGNTIYF.

The chain is built from TRBV14 and TRBJ1-2; the match to TRBD1 covers 10 bases. Trimming cost V 4 bases and J 4 bases; bases outside gene matches: 9. Germline V gives CDR1 SGHDN, CDR2 FVKESK. The CDR3 is 16 residues long. Written as DNA, the CDR3 is TGTGCCAGCAGCCTATATAGGACAGGGGGTGCCTATGGCTACACCTTC. Protein product: CASSLYRTGGAYGYTF.

V usage is TRBV4-2 and J usage is TRBJ1-3; TRBD1 aligns across 9 bases. The ends lost 3 bases at V and 4 bases at J; junction bases unmatched: 7. The germline CDR1 and CDR2 sequences are LGHNA and YNFKEQ. The CDR3 loop spans 16 amino acids. The CDR3 is CASSHEKGTGGNTIYF. The CDR3 DNA reads TGTGCCAGCAGCCATGAGAAAGGGACAGGGGGAAACACCATATATTTT.

This clone has a handful of counts. This rearrangement joins TRBV9 to TRBJ2-7; D not certain. The CDR3 totals 15 residues. Germline V gene sequence: CDR1 SGDLS, CDR2 YYNGEE. V was shortened by 0 bases and J by 0 bases, with 10 bases between the two germline ends. The CDR3 sequence is CASSVGQSSSYEQYF. The CDR3 nucleotides are TGTGCCAGCAGCGTAGGGCAGTCCAGCTCCTACGAGCAGTACTTC.

V is TRBV27 and J is TRBJ2-2; D is perhaps TRBD2 (6 bases). Germline V gives CDR1 MNHEY, CDR2 SMNVEV (reference sequence). The CDR3 has 16 amino acids. Trimming shortened V by 7 bases and J by 4 bases, and 19 bases separated the two germline ends. This CDR3 is CASTLRAWGVTGELFF. The DNA of the CDR3 is TGTGCCAGCACCCTCCGGGCCTGGGGGGTCACCGGGGAGCTGTTTTTT.

The V and J genes are TRBV7-3 and TRBJ2-2; D unclear. Germline CDR1 SGHTA, CDR2 FQGTGA. CDR3 length equals 13 residues. V was cut by 1 base and J by 8 bases, with 8 bases left in between. CDR3 in amino acids: CASSLNLSGELFF. DNA for the CDR3: TGTGCCAGCAGCTTAAACTTGTCTGGGGAGCTGTTTTTT.

This chain joins TRBV6-6 and TRBJ1-2, with TRBD1 identical over 8 bases. V lost 6 bases and J lost 4; bases outside the gene matches: 4. CDR1 and CDR2 from the germline V gene are MNHNY and SVGAGI (reference sequence). CDR3 length: 13 residues. This chain's CDR3 is CASREDRAYGYTF. In DNA, the CDR3 is TGTGCCAGCAGAGAGGACAGGGCCTATGGCTACACCTTC.

The rearrangement links TRBV30 to TRBJ2-2, with 11 positions matching TRBD2. The CDR3 has 16 residues. V was pared by 5 bases and J by 5 bases, with 10 bases of the junction left unmatched. The germline gives CDR1 GTSNPN, CDR2 SVGIG (reference sequence). CDR3 residues: CAWPGASGGFTGELFF. The CDR3 coding sequence is TGTGCCTGGCCGGGGGCTAGCGGGGGGTTTACCGGGGAGCTGTTTTTT. The variable domain in full, with the rest retrieved from reference TRBV30 and TRBJ2-2, is SQTIHQWPATLVQPVGSPLSLECTVEGTSNPNLYWYRQAAGRGLQLLFYSVGIGQISSEVPQNLSASRPQDRQFILSSKKLLLSDSGFYLCAWPGASGGFTGELFFGEGSRLTVL.

The genes are TRBV5-1 and TRBJ1-4, with TRBD1 identical over 7 bases. The length of the CDR3 is 14 residues. Trimming took 4 bases from V and 5 from J; bases not matched to a gene: 5. CDR1 is SGHRS, CDR2 YFSETQ, per germline. The CDR3: CASSQGGANEKLFF. Here the CDR3 DNA reads TGCGCCAGCAGCCAAGGGGGCGCGAATGAAAAACTGTTTTTT.

The chain has TRBV2 and TRBJ1-2; the match to TRBD1 covers 7 bases. CDR3 length equals 15 residues. Germline V CDR1 and CDR2: SNHLY, FYNNEI. Trimming at V came to 6 bases and at J to 4 bases, leaving 11 bases not matched to a gene. The CDR3 DNA is TGTGCCAGCAGAGCCACAGGGACAGACTTCTATGGCTACACCTTC. It specifies CASRATGTDFYGYTF.

This clone was detected once. This sequence joins TRBV9 and TRBJ2-7; tentative D call: TRBD1 (6 bases). The CDR3 spans 15 residues. CDR1 is SGDLS, CDR2 YYNGEE, per germline. The germline V and J ends were trimmed by 4 bases and 7 bases, with 21 bases remaining between them. CDR3 in DNA: TGTGCCAGCAGCCCCACGGGAAGGGCAGGGGTAGAGCAGTACTTC. Amino acid sequence: CASSPTGRAGVEQYF.

This chain uses TRBV11-3 with TRBJ2-5; maybe TRBD2 (5 bases). V was pared by 2 bases and J by 4 bases, with 17 bases between. This CDR3 is built from 16 residues. The germline CDR1 and CDR2 sequences are SGHNT and YENEEA. The CDR3 nucleotides are TGTGCCAGCAGCTTAAGGAGCGTAACTGGGAGAGAGACCCAGTACTTC. Translating it yields CASSLRSVTGRETQYF.

This chain links TRBV10-3 with TRBJ2-1; tentative D call: TRBD2 (6 bases). The germline CDR1 and CDR2 sequences are ENHRY and SYGVKD. This CDR3 comprises 18 residues. Trimming took off 2 bases at V and 2 bases at J, with 19 bases between the two ends. DNA for the CDR3: TGTGCCATCAGTGAGGTGACGATTCTGGGAGGAGCCTACAATGAGCAGTTCTTC. Residues: CAISEVTILGGAYNEQFF.

The V gene is TRBV7-2, the J gene TRBJ1-2; 12 nucleotides match TRBD1. Trimming at V came to 1 base and at J to 8 bases, leaving 5 bases not matched to a gene. The CDR3 contains 15 residues. Germline loops: CDR1 SGHTA, CDR2 FQGNSA. The CDR3, as DNA: TGTGCCAGCAGCTTAGTCGGGACAGGGGGCTTCGGCTACACCTTC. Translated: CASSLVGTGGFGYTF.

V and J are TRBV30 and TRBJ2-7, with 8 bases lining up with TRBD1. The germline V gene has CDR1 GTSNPN and CDR2 SVGIG (reference sequence). The CDR3 runs to 12 residues. The chain's CDR3 is CAMTGDTYEQYF. The CDR3 DNA is TGTGCTATGACAGGGGACACCTACGAGCAGTACTTC.

This rearrangement joins TRBV7-9 to TRBJ1-6; the match to TRBD1 covers 10 bases. The CDR3 loop spans 14 amino acids. Per germline, CDR1 SEHNR and CDR2 FQNEAQ (reference sequence). V was pared by 4 bases and J by 10 bases, with 4 bases of the junction left unmatched. CDR3 sequence: CASSYRDRGSPLHF. The CDR3 DNA reads as TGTGCCAGCAGCTACCGGGACAGGGGATCACCCCTCCACTTT.

The chain joins TRBV29-1 to TRBJ1-1, with D possibly TRBD1 on 6 matching bases. V was clipped by 5 bases and J by 1 base, with 11 bases between them. Germline V CDR1 and CDR2: SQVTM, ANQGSEA. This CDR3 spans 13 amino acids. CDR3 sequence: CSVSRTANTEAFF. In DNA form, the CDR3 reads TGCAGCGTTTCAAGGACAGCGAACACTGAAGCTTTCTTT.

As DNA, the CDR3 is TGTGCCAGCAGCCAAGAACGGCCGGGGAATGGACTTAACTATGGCTACACCTTC. This codes for CASSQERPGNGLNYGYTF. The chain joins TRBV4-2 to TRBJ1-2; no clear D gene. V was trimmed by 0 bases and J by 1 base, leaving 18 bases between them. This CDR3 is built from 18 residues. Germline CDR1 is LGHNA and CDR2 is YNFKEQ.

V gene TRBV5-1 combines with J gene TRBJ1-6; TRBD1 matches 9 bases. The germline gives CDR1 SGHRS, CDR2 YFSETQ. With V trimmed by 3 bases and J by 5 bases, 3 bases remained unmatched. The CDR3 has 15 amino acids. In nucleotides, the CDR3 is TGCGCCAGCAGCTGGGACAGGGCGGATAATTCACCCCTCCACTTT. Protein sequence: CASSWDRADNSPLHF.